This entry describes one T cell receptor beta chain. What it binds is not known. Measured with immunoSEQ multiplex PCR; TCRdb has only the in-frame clones, and not every one. This sample has some 140,000 clones; roughly 90% occur once, and the top ten carry about 22%. From germline, CDR1 is SGHTA and CDR2 FQGTGA. The V and J ends lost 6 bases and 2 bases, in that order; junction bases with no gene match: 4. CDR3 length equals 16 residues. This sample is part of a study of cytomegalovirus exposure and HLA in healthy donors. Study-wide results and caveats: In vitro confirmation showed three CMV-associated chains to be CMV antigen specific. Reports showed the classifier diagnosing cytomegalovirus status with high specificity and sensitivity.

This sequence was found in a man between 18 and 35 years old in good health and CMV-seropositive. V is TRBV7-3 and J is TRBJ2-3, with TRBD2 identical over 14 bases. The sequenced material came from PBMCs. CDR3 region: CASSSGLAGVTDTQYF. The CDR3, as DNA: TGTGCCAGCAGTTCGGGACTAGCGGGAGTCACAGATACGCAGTATTTT.